Listed below are T cell receptor beta chains from one sample, sequenced in a study of vaccination and CD4 T cells after COVID-19. No cognate antigen is known for these TCRs. One entry per CDR3 protein results from TCRdb running MiXCR on the PCR reads. Counted here are over 10,000 distinct CDR3 sequences, 60% to 75% occurring once; the ten biggest clones make up roughly 13%. The sample was CD4+ T cells from blood, cultured in vitro. These TCRs come from a human donor who had recovered from COVID-19. The CDR3 runs from the conserved cysteine through the conserved F or W. A D gene is named only where the DNA matches it firmly. The size of a clone is reported for some rows only, either as once, few or many, or as a class for expanded clones.

clone_size	d_call	v_call	j_call	cdr3_nt	cdr3_aa
NA	NA	TRBV12-3/TRBV12-4	TRBJ2-2	TGTGCCAGCAGAGTACAGGGTACGAACACCGGGGAGCTGTTTTTT	CASRVQGTNTGELFF
NA	NA	TRBV29-1	TRBJ2-5	TGCAGCGTTGTGGAGGGCAGCCAAGAGACCCAGTACTTC	CSVVEGSQETQYF
NA	TRBD1	TRBV28	TRBJ1-1	TGTGCCAGCAGCGGGACAGGGGTCTTACGGGGGATCACTGAAGCTTTCTTT	CASSGTGVLRGITEAFF
NA	NA	TRBV6-7	TRBJ2-2	TGTGCCAGCAGCCGAGCCAGGGGATGTACCGGGGAGCTGTTTTTT	CASSRARGCTGELFF
few	TRBD2	TRBV20-1	TRBJ2-1	TGCAGTGCTCCCGGGACTAGCGGTTACAATGAGCAGTTCTTC	CSAPGTSGYNEQFF
NA	TRBD2	TRBV9	TRBJ2-7	TGTGCCAGCAGCCCGGGACTAGCGGGAGGTGGTGAGCAGTACTTC	CASSPGLAGGGEQYF
few	NA	TRBV18	TRBJ1-2	TGTGCCAGCTCACCAGGGGCGGGAGGTGGCTACACCTTC	CASSPGAGGGYTF
NA	NA	TRBV12-3/TRBV12-4	TRBJ1-1	TGTGCCAGCAGTTTACAGGTAGACACTGAAGCTTTCTTT	CASSLQVDTEAFF
NA	TRBD1	TRBV6-1	TRBJ1-5	TGTGCCAGCAGTGACAGGGGGAGACAGCCCCAGCATTTT	CASSDRGRQPQHF
NA	TRBD1	TRBV20-1	TRBJ2-1	TGCAGTGCCAGTTCGACAGGGTTGTACAATGAGCAGTTCTTC	CSASSTGLYNEQFF
NA	NA	TRBV2	TRBJ2-5	TGTGCCAGCAGTGAATTTAGAAGCGGAGAGACCCAGTACTTC	CASSEFRSGETQYF
NA	NA	TRBV20-1	TRBJ1-3	TGCAGTCATAGAATGTTGGGGGCTGGTGGAAACACCATATATTTT	CSHRMLGAGGNTIYF
NA	NA	TRBV28	TRBJ1-5	TGTGCCAGCAGTCCAACGGGCAGGGGCCGGTGGAATCAGCCCCAGCATTTT	CASSPTGRGRWNQPQHF
NA	TRBD1	TRBV30	TRBJ1-5	TGTGCCTGGAGTGGGACAGGGGGCCTGAATCAGCCCCAGCATTTT	CAWSGTGGLNQPQHF
NA	TRBD1	TRBV7-2	TRBJ1-4	TGTGCCAGCAGCCCCCGGACAGGGTATGAAAAACTGTTTTTT	CASSPRTGYEKLFF
medium-sized	NA	TRBV6-1	TRBJ2-2	TGTGCCAGCAAAGTTGAGGCCCAGGCCACCGGGGAGCTGTTTTTT	CASKVEAQATGELFF
NA	NA	TRBV4-1	TRBJ1-2	TGCGCCAGCAGCCAAAATAACTATGGCTACACCTTC	CASSQNNYGYTF
NA	NA	TRBV30	TRBJ1-2	TGTGCCTGGAGTGTAGGGCAGGCCTATGGCTACACCTTC	CAWSVGQAYGYTF
few	NA	TRBV7-2	TRBJ1-6	TGTGCCAGCAGCTTTAATTCACCCCTCCACTTT	CASSFNSPLHF
NA	TRBD1	TRBV20-1	TRBJ1-2	TGCAGTGCTAGAATCGCGGACAGGGGGCGCGACGGCTACACCTTC	CSARIADRGRDGYTF
NA	NA	TRBV2	TRBJ2-7	TGTGCCAGCAGTGGTGTACTGTGGGAAAGAACCTACGAGCAGTACTTC	CASSGVLWERTYEQYF
NA	TRBD2	TRBV2	TRBJ2-1	TGTGCCAGCAGTCCATATCTAGCGGGAGGGTACAATGAGCAGTTCTTC	CASSPYLAGGYNEQFF
NA	TRBD2	TRBV7-7	TRBJ2-2	TGTGCTAGCAGCCCGGACCTAGCGGGAGTGAACACCGGGGAGCTGTTTTTT	CASSPDLAGVNTGELFF
NA	NA	TRBV7-3	TRBJ2-2	TGTGCCAGCAGCTTAATAGGTCCCGGGGAGCTGTTTTTT	CASSLIGPGELFF
few	NA	TRBV20-1	TRBJ1-2	TGCAGTGCCCGCGTACGGTTTGGAGGCTACACCTTC	CSARVRFGGYTF
NA	NA	TRBV24-1	TRBJ2-5	TGTGCCACCAGTGATTTCCAAGAGACCCAGTACTTC	CATSDFQETQYF
NA	NA	TRBV7-9	TRBJ2-3	TGTGCCAGCAGTTTCCGGGACTTCACAGATACGCAGTATTTT	CASSFRDFTDTQYF
NA	TRBD1	TRBV5-1	TRBJ2-5	TGCGCCAGCAGCTTGGGACAGGGGACCCAGTACTTC	CASSLGQGTQYF
NA	NA	TRBV6-4	TRBJ2-2	TGTGCCAGCAGTGACTTGGGTACCGGGGAGCTGTTTTTT	CASSDLGTGELFF
NA	NA	TRBV20-1	TRBJ2-7	TGCAGTGCTAGGCTCACTCCGGGGCAGGGGACGGTAAGCTCCTACGAGCAGTACTTC	CSARLTPGQGTVSSYEQYF
few	TRBD1	TRBV15	TRBJ2-5	TGTGCCAGTGGACAGGGGAGTCAAGAGACCCAGTACTTC	CASGQGSQETQYF
NA	NA	TRBV6-4	TRBJ1-1	TGTGCCAGCAGTGTGTCTGAGAACACTGAAGCTTTCTTT	CASSVSENTEAFF
NA	NA	TRBV11-1	TRBJ1-5	TGTGCCAGCAGCTTAGCGCCGACAGCCCAGCCCCAGCATTTT	CASSLAPTAQPQHF